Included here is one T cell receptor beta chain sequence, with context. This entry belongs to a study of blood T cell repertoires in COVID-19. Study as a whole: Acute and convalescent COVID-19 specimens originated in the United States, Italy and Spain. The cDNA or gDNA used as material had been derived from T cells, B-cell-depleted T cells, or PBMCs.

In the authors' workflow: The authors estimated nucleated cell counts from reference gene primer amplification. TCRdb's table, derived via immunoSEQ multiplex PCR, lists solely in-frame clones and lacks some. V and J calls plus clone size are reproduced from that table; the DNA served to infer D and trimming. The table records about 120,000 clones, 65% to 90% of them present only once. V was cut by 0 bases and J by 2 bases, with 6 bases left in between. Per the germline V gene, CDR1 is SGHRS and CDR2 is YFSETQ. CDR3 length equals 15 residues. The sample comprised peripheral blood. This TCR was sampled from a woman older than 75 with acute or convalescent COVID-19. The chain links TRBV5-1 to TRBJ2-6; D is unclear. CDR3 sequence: CASSLVLPGANVLTF. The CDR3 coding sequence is TGCGCCAGCAGCTTGGTCCTACCTGGGGCCAACGTCCTGACTTTC.